This T cell receptor (beta chain) stems from a study of tumor-infiltrating lymphocytes in primary liver carcinoma. Study-level information: The tumors ranged from 4.2 to 10 cm across and fell within stage T1-T3 N0M0.

A primer matching the constant region was used to make TCR beta cDNA from 450 to 500 ng of total RNA. Three-round nested multiplex PCR performed with slightly modified ARM-PCR produced the TCR beta libraries. Forward primers for TRBV1-TRBV30 and a C-beta reverse primer served the first two PCR rounds, at around 11 cycles each. MiXCR, run by TCRdb on the multiplex PCR reads, gives a single entry per CDR3 protein. The sample holds approximately 54,000 distinct CDR3 sequences, about 70% seen once. Study outcomes and limitations: Appearing in all five tumor regions was true of only about 7.5-25% of top clones.

The source material, about 18-33 mg of unsorted bulk tissue, was used to co-extract RNA and DNA. Every tumor was sampled at five separate regions. V gave up 7 bases and J gave up 4 bases, with 18 bases separating them. Germline lookup yields CDR1 SGHRS and CDR2 YFSETQ. CDR3 length: 14 residues. A remark on this clonotype: Its antigen is currently unknown.

Sequencing was carried out using liver tumor tissue from sampling region 2. Documented subset: tumor region T2, inferior pole. The chain joins TRBV5-1 to TRBJ2-7, with D perhaps matching TRBD2 (7 bases). This TCR was sampled from a man in his forties with primary liver carcinoma and hepatitis B virus infection. The CDR3 spells CASGLGGGGYEQYF. The CDR3 region has the DNA TGCGCCAGCGGCCTAGGGGGAGGGGGATACGAGCAGTACTTC. Full variable domain (outside the CDR3, taken from reference TRBV5-1 and TRBJ2-7): KAGVTQTPRYLIKTRGQQVTLSCSPISGHRSVSWYQQTPGQGLQFLFEYFSETQRNKGNFPGRFSGRQFSNSRSEMNVSTLELGDSALYLCASGLGGGGYEQYFGPGTRLTVT.